The clone carrying this TCR beta chain was seen only a few times. Its antigen remains unidentified. The V and J ends lost 2 bases and 2 bases, in that order; junction bases with no gene match: 3. The V gene's germline CDR1 is KGHSH and CDR2 LQKENI. The CDR3 loop spans 16 amino acids. Data came from immunoSEQ multiplex PCR; TCRdb stores just in-frame clones and leaves some out. The table records just over 50,000 clones, over 60% of them present only once. The data are from a study of PD-1 blockade in classical Hodgkin lymphoma. Study observations and caveats: Researchers reported that CD4+ TCR diversity, though not CD8+, rose significantly by C4D1.

Every patient experienced relapse after autologous stem cell transplantation, and brentuximab vedotin exposure varied. The starting material was peripheral blood mononuclear cells (PBMCs), obtained before the second cycle of nivolumab. The chain combines TRBV18 with TRBJ1-5, with TRBD1 matching over 10 bases. The origin of this receptor is a human donor with classical Hodgkin lymphoma. The CDR3 loop reads CASSPGTGVGNQPQHF. In nucleotides, the CDR3 is TGTGCCAGCTCACCAGGGACAGGGGTCGGCAATCAGCCCCAGCATTTT.